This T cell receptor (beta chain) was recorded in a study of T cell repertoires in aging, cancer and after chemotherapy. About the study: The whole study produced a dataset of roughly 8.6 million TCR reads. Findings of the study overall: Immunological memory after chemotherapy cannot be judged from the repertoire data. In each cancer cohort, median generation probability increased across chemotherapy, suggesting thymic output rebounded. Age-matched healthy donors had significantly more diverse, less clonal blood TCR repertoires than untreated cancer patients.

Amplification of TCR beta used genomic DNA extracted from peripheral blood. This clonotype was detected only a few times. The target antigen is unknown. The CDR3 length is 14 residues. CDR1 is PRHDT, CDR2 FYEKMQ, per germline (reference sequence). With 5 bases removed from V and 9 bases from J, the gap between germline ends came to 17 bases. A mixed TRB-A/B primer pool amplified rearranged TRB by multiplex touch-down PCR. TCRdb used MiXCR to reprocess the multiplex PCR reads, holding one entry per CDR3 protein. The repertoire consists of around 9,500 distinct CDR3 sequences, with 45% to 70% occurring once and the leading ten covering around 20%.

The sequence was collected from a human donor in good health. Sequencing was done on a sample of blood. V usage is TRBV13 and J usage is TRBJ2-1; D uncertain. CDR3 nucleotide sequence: TGTGCCAGCAGCACCGCGACCGGTCCCACTGAGCAGTTCTTC. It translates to CASSTATGPTEQFF.